The next 15 T cell receptor beta chains were all read from a single sample in a study of blood T cell repertoires in COVID-19. Sequenced by immunoSEQ multiplex PCR; TCRdb stores in-frame clones only, minus some. The data contain about 100,000 clones, roughly 80% of them singletons. Sequencing was done on a sample of peripheral blood. All receptors derive from a man aged 45-65 years with active or convalescent COVID-19.

The chain recombines TRBV14 with TRBJ1-2; the D gene is possibly TRBD1 (6 bases). The CDR3 covers 13 residues. Germline CDR1 reads SGHDN; CDR2 reads FVKESK. Trimming took 4 bases from V and 2 from J, leaving 8 bases between them. The CDR3 region is CASSPGTNYGYTF. DNA of the CDR3: TGTGCCAGCAGCCCCGGGACAAACTATGGCTACACCTTC. The full variable domain, its missing parts supplied by reference TRBV14 and TRBJ1-2, is EAGVTQFPSHSVIEKGQTVTLRCDPISGHDNLYWYRRVMGKEIKFLLHFVKESKQDESGMPNNRFLAERTGGTYSTLKVQPAELEDSGVYFCASSPGTNYGYTFGSGTRLTVV.

This chain links TRBV10-3 with TRBJ2-1; perhaps TRBD2 as D (6 bases). V lost 10 bases and J lost 5, with 18 bases in between. Germline CDR1 is ENHRY and CDR2 is SYGVKD. CDR3 length equals 14 residues. The CDR3 DNA is TGTGCCACGAACCCGCGGGGCGAGAACAATGAGCAGTTCTTC. Protein sequence: CATNPRGENNEQFF.

The chain links TRBV27 to TRBJ1-1; D not resolved. Germline CDR1 MNHEY, CDR2 SMNVEV (reference sequence). V was cut by 2 bases and J by 7 bases, with 11 bases left in between. There are 13 residues in the CDR3. This chain's CDR3 is CASSLSGQNEAFF. The CDR3 nucleotides read TGTGCCAGCAGTTTAAGCGGGCAGAATGAAGCTTTCTTT.

The rearrangement uses TRBV9 and TRBJ1-2, with D unresolved. This CDR3 spans 13 amino acids. Per the germline V gene, CDR1 is SGDLS and CDR2 is YYNGEE. Trimming removed 3 bases at V and 4 bases at J, with 10 bases between. Here the CDR3 reads CASSARETYGYTF. As DNA, the CDR3 is TGTGCCAGCAGCGCCCGGGAGACCTATGGCTACACCTTC. The full variable domain, its missing parts supplied by reference TRBV9 and TRBJ1-2, is DSGVTQTPKHLITATGQRVTLRCSPRSGDLSVYWYQQSLDQGLQFLIQYYNGEERAKGNILERFSAQQFPDLHSELNLSSLELGDSALYFCASSARETYGYTFGSGTRLTVV.

The V gene is TRBV5-6, the J gene TRBJ1-2; a weak D match, TRBD1 (6 bases). From germline, CDR1 is SGHDT and CDR2 YYEEEE. This CDR3 region has 14 residues. V was shortened by 4 bases and J by 0 bases, with 10 bases between the two germline ends. DNA for the CDR3: TGTGCCAGCAGCCGAGGGGGAGCTAACTATGGCTACACCTTC. It encodes CASSRGGANYGYTF.

This clone was seen just once. The gene calls are TRBV5-5 and TRBJ2-7; 7 positions match TRBD1. The CDR3 is 15 amino acids. Trimming at V came to 5 bases and at J to 2 bases, leaving 10 bases not matched to a gene. Germline loops: CDR1 SGHKS, CDR2 YYEKEE (reference sequence). CDR3 residues: CASSTIGTVTYEQYF. The CDR3 region has the DNA TGTGCCAGCAGTACAATCGGGACAGTTACCTACGAGCAGTACTTC.

With respect to this clone: Within the sample, other DNA sequences also encode this same CDR3. The chain couples TRBV5-1 to TRBJ2-3; TRBD2 agrees at 9 bases. Germline V gene lookup returns CDR1 SGHRS and CDR2 YFSETQ. After removal of 8 bases from V and 0 bases from J, the junction contained 4 bases not matched to a gene. This CDR3 is 14 amino acids long. The CDR3 region is CASRLAGSTDTQYF. CDR3 DNA: TGCGCCAGTCGGCTAGCGGGAAGCACAGATACGCAGTATTTT.

This clone showed up just once. This chain joins TRBV5-1 and TRBJ2-7; 8 bases map to TRBD1. Germline CDR1 and CDR2: SGHRS and YFSETQ. V dropped 3 bases and J dropped 4; count of bases not matched to a gene: 6. This CDR3 is built from 14 residues. CDR3: CASSSGTGQYEQYF. CDR3 coding DNA: TGCGCCAGCAGCTCTGGGACAGGCCAATACGAGCAGTACTTC.

The chain couples TRBV6-1 to TRBJ1-3; a possible D gene is TRBD1 (6 bases). The germline V gene encodes CDR1 MNHNS and CDR2 SASEGT. This CDR3 is 16 amino acids long. V was pared by 0 bases and J by 0 bases, with 9 bases between. As DNA, the CDR3 is TGTGCCAGCAGTGAAGCTGCCAGGGGCTCTGGAAACACCATATATTTT. Its translation is CASSEAARGSGNTIYF.

The chain links TRBV6-5 to TRBJ1-1; TRBD1 might be the D (6 bases). The CDR3 spans 14 residues. Germline CDR1 and CDR2: MNHEY and SVGAGI. Trimming left V 4 bases short and J 7 bases short, with 16 bases between. The DNA for the CDR3 is TGTGCCAGCAGTTTAACGCTCGACAGGATTGAAGCTTTCTTT. This codes for CASSLTLDRIEAFF.

The CDR3 spells CATSLSRVSNEQFF. The CDR3 DNA is TGTGCCACCAGTTTATCTCGGGTGAGCAATGAGCAGTTCTTC. The chain joins TRBV24-1 to TRBJ2-1; D is undetermined. The CDR3 is made up of 14 amino acids. V was cut by 6 bases and J by 6 bases, with 14 bases left in between. Per germline, CDR1 KGHDR and CDR2 SFDVKD.

The chain recombines TRBV7-2 with TRBJ1-6, with unresolved D. V was cut by 1 base and J by 7 bases, with 8 bases left in between. Germline V lookup: CDR1 SGHTA, CDR2 FQGNSA. The CDR3 has 14 amino acids. The CDR3: CASSLDALNSPLHF. CDR3 in DNA: TGTGCCAGCAGCTTAGATGCACTGAATTCACCCCTCCACTTT.

V usage is TRBV11-3 and J usage is TRBJ1-2; TRBD1 is a possible D gene (5 bases). The CDR3 runs 13 residues. Germline V gene sequence: CDR1 SGHNT, CDR2 YENEEA. V shed 5 bases and J shed 1 base, with 8 bases lying between them. CDR3 DNA: TGTGCCAGCAGCCCCGACAGTAACTATGGCTACACCTTC. Its translation is CASSPDSNYGYTF. The full variable domain, rest sourced from reference TRBV11-3 and TRBJ1-2, is EAGVVQSPRYKIIEKKQPVAFWCNPISGHNTLYWYLQNLGQGPELLIRYENEEAVDDSQLPKDRFSAERLKGVDSTLKIQPAELGDSAVYLCASSPDSNYGYTFGSGTRLTVV.

This chain links TRBV30 with TRBJ2-3; 7 nucleotides agree with TRBD2. Looked up from germline, CDR1 is GTSNPN and CDR2 is SVGIG (reference sequence). The CDR3 loop spans 15 amino acids. J was trimmed by 0 bases and V by 4 bases; bases with no gene match: 7. The CDR3 bases are TGTGCCTGGACAGTAGCGGGTACTAGCACAGATACGCAGTATTTT. This gives the protein CAWTVAGTSTDTQYF.

This sequence joins TRBV28 and TRBJ2-7; D perhaps matches TRBD2 (6 bases). V was trimmed by 1 base and J by 2 bases, leaving 12 bases between them. CDR3 length equals 15 residues. The germline gives CDR1 MDHEN, CDR2 SYDVKM. CDR3: CASSLSGGGTYEQYF. DNA for the CDR3: TGTGCCAGCAGTTTATCCGGGGGAGGCACCTACGAGCAGTACTTC.